Listed here are 17 T cell receptor beta chains from one sample, sequenced in a study of blood T cell repertoires in COVID-19. Method: immunoSEQ multiplex PCR; TCRdb's copy keeps in-frame clones and lacks some. The sample holds tens of thousands of clones, more than 70% seen once. Sequencing input: peripheral blood. Every receptor here comes from a man aged 80 or over with acute or convalescent COVID-19.

The genes are TRBV6-2 or TRBV6-3 and TRBJ2-7; no firm D call. From germline, CDR1 is MNHEY and CDR2 SVGEGT. V was pared by 4 bases and J by 4 bases, with 14 bases between. This CDR3 has 14 residues. The DNA for the CDR3 is TGTGCCAGCAGTTCCTCACCGTCTAGGTACGAGCAGTACTTC. Its protein is CASSSSPSRYEQYF.

This clone was detected only once. The chain couples TRBV7-2 to TRBJ2-1; 14 bases align to TRBD2. This CDR3 is 15 amino acids long. Germline CDR1 and CDR2: SGHTA and FQGNSA. V was clipped by 5 bases and J by 5 bases; unmatched bases: 2. In DNA, the CDR3 is TGTGCCAGCAGCAGGACTAGCGGGAGGCACAATGAGCAGTTCTTC. Its protein product is CASSRTSGRHNEQFF.

The CDR3 sequence is CATSEEEGTDTQYF. DNA for the CDR3: TGTGCCACCAGTGAGGAGGAGGGGACAGATACGCAGTATTTT. The chain links TRBV24-1 to TRBJ2-3; a weak D match, TRBD2 (6 bases). The CDR3 is 14 residues long. Germline V gene data show CDR1 as KGHDR and CDR2 as SFDVKD. The V end was cut by 4 bases, the J end by 3 bases, with 10 bases between.

The chain employs TRBV2 and TRBJ1-1; TRBD1 agrees at 10 bases. Germline assignment: CDR1 SNHLY and CDR2 FYNNEI. With V trimmed by 7 bases and J by 1 base, 3 bases remained unmatched. The CDR3 runs 14 residues. The CDR3 nucleotides read TGTGCCAGCACGGGACAGGGGTCGAACACTGAAGCTTTCTTT. It is translated as CASTGQGSNTEAFF.

The rearrangement links TRBV12-3 or TRBV12-4 to TRBJ1-5; D is unresolved. This CDR3 has 12 amino acids. The V end lost 3 bases, the J end lost 7 bases, and 7 bases lay between the germline ends. CDR3 sequence reads: CASSFSEQPQHF. The DNA for the CDR3 is TGTGCCAGCAGTTTTTCGGAGCAGCCCCAGCATTTT.

The rearrangement joins TRBV4-3 to TRBJ2-5; no firm D call. With 3 bases removed from V and 3 bases from J, the gap between germline ends came to 8 bases. Germline V gives CDR1 LGHNA, CDR2 YSLEER. There are 13 residues in the CDR3. CDR3 amino acids: CASSHAGEETQYF. The DNA of the CDR3 is TGCGCCAGCAGCCATGCCGGAGAAGAGACCCAGTACTTC.

This clone has a handful of counts. This chain joins TRBV13 and TRBJ2-3; D may be TRBD2 (5 bases). Per germline, CDR1 PRHDT and CDR2 FYEKMQ (reference sequence). The CDR3 sequence is 14 residues long. V was cut by 4 bases and J by 5 bases, with 13 bases left in between. CDR3 amino acids: CASSSIGAGDTQYF. The CDR3 DNA is TGTGCCAGCAGCTCCATAGGCGCGGGAGATACGCAGTATTTT.

The chain employs TRBV28 and TRBJ1-4; TRBD1 matches at 8 bases. The CDR3 spans 15 residues. Germline CDR1 is MDHEN and CDR2 is SYDVKM. V lost 7 bases and J lost 8; bases outside the gene matches: 12. This CDR3 reads CASTPYGTGAEKLFF. DNA for the CDR3: TGTGCCAGCACCCCCTACGGGACAGGCGCCGAAAAACTGTTTTTT.

The chain links TRBV19 to TRBJ1-2, with D uncertain. The CDR3 is 14 residues long. The V gene's germline CDR1 is LNHDA and CDR2 SQIVND (reference sequence). Trimming took off 5 bases at V and 8 bases at J, with 18 bases between the two ends. Written as DNA, the CDR3 is TGTGCCAGTAGTCCCAGACTAACCCCGGGCGGCTACACCTTC. Translated: CASSPRLTPGGYTF.

This rearrangement joins TRBV7-8 to TRBJ2-7; D may be TRBD2 (5 bases). CDR1 is SGHVS and CDR2 is FQNEAQ in the germline V gene. The CDR3 covers 15 residues. V gave up 1 base and J gave up 0 bases, with 10 bases separating them. The CDR3, as DNA: TGTGCCAGCAGCTTAGGGGAGATTAGCTCCTACGAGCAGTACTTC. Its translation is CASSLGEISSYEQYF.

The chain employs TRBV19 and TRBJ1-6, with no clear D. V dropped 3 bases and J dropped 7 bases, with 13 bases sitting between them. CDR1 LNHDA and CDR2 SQIVND come from the germline V gene (reference sequence). There are 15 residues in the CDR3. CDR3 sequence: CASSILEVRNSPLHF. The CDR3, as DNA: TGTGCCAGTAGTATCTTGGAGGTGCGAAATTCACCCCTCCACTTT.

The rearrangement joins TRBV9 to TRBJ2-3; TRBD2 agrees at 11 bases. There are 15 residues in the CDR3. In germline, CDR1 is SGDLS, CDR2 YYNGEE. The V segment lost 4 bases and the J segment 3 bases; nucleotides outside the gene matches: 4. For the CDR3, the DNA is TGTGCCAGCAGCCTTAGCGGGAGGGAGACAGATACGCAGTATTTT. It translates to CASSLSGRETDTQYF.

The J gene is TRBJ2-5, the V gene TRBV9, with D unclear. CDR1 and CDR2 (germline): SGDLS, YYNGEE. The CDR3 runs 14 residues. V was clipped by 0 bases and J by 4 bases, with 10 bases between them. Here the CDR3 reads CASSVVPVSETQYF. The CDR3 DNA reads TGTGCCAGCAGCGTAGTTCCGGTCTCAGAGACCCAGTACTTC.

This rearrangement joins TRBV11-2 to TRBJ2-7; 7 nucleotides match TRBD2. The CDR3 length is 15 residues. The germline V gene encodes CDR1 SGHAT and CDR2 FQNNGV. Unmatched junction bases numbered 6, after V lost 3 bases and J lost 1 base. The CDR3 DNA is TGTGCCAGCAGCTTCCAGGCTAGCGGATCCTACGAGCAGTACTTC. It codes for CASSFQASGSYEQYF.

This chain uses TRBV7-9 with TRBJ2-1; 10 nucleotides match TRBD2. Trimming cost V 1 base and J 7 bases; bases outside gene matches: 7. Germline V CDR1 and CDR2: SEHNR, FQNEAQ (reference sequence). This CDR3 spans 16 amino acids. CDR3 sequence: CASSLGLAGVLNEQFF. The CDR3 nucleotides are TGTGCCAGCAGCTTAGGTCTAGCGGGAGTTCTAAATGAGCAGTTCTTC.

The chain employs TRBV11-3 and TRBJ2-1; 7 bases are a match to TRBD2. CDR1 and CDR2 (germline): SGHNT, YENEEA. V dropped 1 base and J dropped 5; count of bases not matched to a gene: 5. The CDR3 covers 15 residues. The CDR3 DNA sequence: TGTGCCAGCAGCTTAGGGGGAGGGCCACACAATGAGCAGTTCTTC. Translation: CASSLGGGPHNEQFF. The full variable domain, with the rest looked up from reference TRBV11-3 and TRBJ2-1, is EAGVVQSPRYKIIEKKQPVAFWCNPISGHNTLYWYLQNLGQGPELLIRYENEEAVDDSQLPKDRFSAERLKGVDSTLKIQPAELGDSAVYLCASSLGGGPHNEQFFGPGTRLTVL.

The gene calls are TRBV9 and TRBJ2-7, with D perhaps TRBD2 (5 bases). There are 15 residues in the CDR3. Trimming took off 0 bases at V and 3 bases at J, with 13 bases between the two ends. Germline assignment: CDR1 SGDLS and CDR2 YYNGEE. CDR3 nucleotide sequence: TGTGCCAGCAGCGTAGCCCCGGGAAGGGACTACGAGCAGTACTTC. Translation: CASSVAPGRDYEQYF.